This paragraph covers one T cell receptor beta chain sequence. This record belongs to a study of cytomegalovirus exposure and HLA in healthy donors. This CDR3 contains 18 residues. The method was immunoSEQ multiplex PCR; TCRdb's version includes in-frame clones alone and lacks a portion of them. The sample holds 150,000 or so clones; approximately 90% are singletons and the top ten take less than 7%. This TCR was recovered from a woman in her 30s in good health and CMV-seropositive. Specimen: PBMCs. The V gene is TRBV21-1, the J gene TRBJ2-7; the D segment call TRBD2 is taken from the table without a DNA check. TRBV21-1 is termed a pseudogene. CDR3 nucleotide sequence: TGTGCCAGCAGCAAACTTGCCGTCTCGTACGGTCTAGCCTACGAGCAGTACTTC. Its translation is CASSKLAVSYGLAYEQYF.